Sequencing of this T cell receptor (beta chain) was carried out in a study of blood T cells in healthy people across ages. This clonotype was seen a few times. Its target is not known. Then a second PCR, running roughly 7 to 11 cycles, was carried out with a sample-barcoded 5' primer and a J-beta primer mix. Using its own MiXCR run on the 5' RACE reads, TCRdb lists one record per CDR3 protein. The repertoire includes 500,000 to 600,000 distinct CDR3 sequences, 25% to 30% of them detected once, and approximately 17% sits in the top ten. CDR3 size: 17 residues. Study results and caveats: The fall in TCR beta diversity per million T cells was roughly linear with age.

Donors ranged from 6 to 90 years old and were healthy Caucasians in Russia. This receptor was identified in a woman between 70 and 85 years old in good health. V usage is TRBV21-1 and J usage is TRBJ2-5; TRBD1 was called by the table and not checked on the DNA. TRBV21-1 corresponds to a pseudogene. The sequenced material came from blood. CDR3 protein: CASREDRGLGWVETQYF. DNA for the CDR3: TGTGCCAGCAGGGAAGACAGGGGTCTCGGTTGGGTAGAGACCCAGTACTTC.